This T cell receptor (beta chain) comes out of a study of control samples from healthy donors and cancer patients. This table comes from immunoSEQ multiplex PCR, and its TCRdb copy is limited to in-frame clones, with some not included. Among about 97,000 clones listed, around 90% were seen once. V dropped 8 bases and J dropped 6; count of bases not matched to a gene: 5. CDR3 length equals 14 residues. Germline CDR1 MNHEY, CDR2 SMNVEV (reference sequence). The TCR sequence derives from a woman aged 18-35 years in good health. This chain joins TRBV27 and TRBJ2-1; 12 bases agree with TRBD2. Sequenced: blood. This CDR3 is CASHPSGRGNEQFF. CDR3 nucleotide sequence: TGTGCCAGCCATCCTAGCGGGAGGGGCAATGAGCAGTTCTTC.